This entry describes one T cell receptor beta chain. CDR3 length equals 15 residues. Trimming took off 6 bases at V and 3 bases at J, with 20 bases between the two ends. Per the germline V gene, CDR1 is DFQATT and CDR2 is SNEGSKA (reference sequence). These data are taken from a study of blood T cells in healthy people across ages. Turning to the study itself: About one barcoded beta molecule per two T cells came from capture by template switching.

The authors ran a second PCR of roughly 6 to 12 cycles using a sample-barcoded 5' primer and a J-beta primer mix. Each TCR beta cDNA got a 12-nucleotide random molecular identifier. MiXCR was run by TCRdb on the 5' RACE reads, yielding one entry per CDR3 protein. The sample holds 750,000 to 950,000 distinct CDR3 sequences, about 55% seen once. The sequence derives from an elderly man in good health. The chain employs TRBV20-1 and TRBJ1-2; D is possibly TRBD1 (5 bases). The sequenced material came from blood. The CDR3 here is CSARTGPLLYYGYTF. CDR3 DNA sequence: TGCAGTGCCCGAACAGGACCCCTTCTATACTATGGCTACACCTTC.